Detailed here is one TCR beta chain. Its cognate antigen is unknown. These data originate in a study of human T cells and chemical hapten exposure. The study's findings and limits: While controls formed fewer of them, expanded TCRs formed significantly more large CDR3 similarity clusters.

Time point denoted: patch test 2, 6 weeks after DPC sensitization. The sample's treatment: therapeutic diphenylcyclopropenone sensitization with weekly scalp DPC. Every patch test was put on after a blood sample was taken. Trimming took 6 bases from V and 3 from J, leaving 5 bases between them. This CDR3 spans 12 amino acids. TCRdb called the RACE reads again in MiXCR, with one record for every CDR3 protein. The profile covers around 69,000 distinct CDR3 sequences, with about 8.5% appearing a single time and approximately 3.7% taken by the ten largest. The sequencing used whole blood, collected in connection with sensitization to the hapten diphenylcyclopropenone (DPC). The receptor was derived from a woman aged 45 to 65 with alopecia areata. Some clones in this sample may be carry-over from other donors' samples. The rearrangement links TRBV12-3 or TRBV12-4 to TRBJ2-2; a possible D gene is TRBD2 (5 bases). CDR3 in DNA: TGTGCCAGCAGGGGAGACACCGGGGAGCTGTTTTTT. Translation gives CASRGDTGELFF.